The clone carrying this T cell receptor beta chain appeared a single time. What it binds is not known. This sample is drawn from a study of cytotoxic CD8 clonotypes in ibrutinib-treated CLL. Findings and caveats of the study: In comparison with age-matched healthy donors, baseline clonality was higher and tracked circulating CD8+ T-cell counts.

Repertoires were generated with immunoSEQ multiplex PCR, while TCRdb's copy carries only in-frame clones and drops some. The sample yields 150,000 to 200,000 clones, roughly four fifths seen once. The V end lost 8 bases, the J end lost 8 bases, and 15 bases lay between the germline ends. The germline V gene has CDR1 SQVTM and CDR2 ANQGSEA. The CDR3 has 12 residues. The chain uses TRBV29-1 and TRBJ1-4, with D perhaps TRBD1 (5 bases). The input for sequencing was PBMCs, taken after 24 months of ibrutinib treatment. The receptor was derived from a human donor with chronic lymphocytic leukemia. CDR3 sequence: CSYRDWGEKLFF. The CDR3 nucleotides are TGCAGCTACCGGGACTGGGGGGAAAAACTGTTTTTT.